This TCR beta chain was captured by sequencing in a study of post-analysis software for immune sequencing data. CDR1 SGHRS and CDR2 YFSETQ come from the germline V gene. Trimming pared 4 bases from V and 6 bases from J, leaving 11 bases between. The length of the CDR3 is 13 residues. As for this clonotype: Its antigen is still unknown.

Unique molecular identifiers were present in the TCR beta cDNA libraries. TCRdb reanalysed the PCR reads using MiXCR and keeps one entry per CDR3 protein. The data hold roughly 200,000 distinct CDR3 sequences, with approximately 28% observed a single time. Study-wide results and limits: Controls showed lower frequencies than patients for several TRBV segments, and TRBV5-6, TRBV5-1 and TRBV20-1 were among these. Strong co-clustering by F measure was evident for samples that had been prepared in the same batch.

This sequence joins TRBV5-1 and TRBJ2-1; D gene uncertain. Input material: blood. This clonotype was obtained from a girl aged 2-17 years with multiple sclerosis. The CDR3 here is CASSLQTGNEQFF. The CDR3 nucleotides are TGCGCCAGCAGCCTACAGACCGGCAATGAGCAGTTCTTC.